The clone carrying this T cell receptor (beta chain) was observed many times. What it recognizes is unknown. The data are from a study of T cells after yellow fever vaccination. Overall study context: Fractions of low cell number were prepared using SMART-Seq v4 Ultra Low Input.

Study results and limitations: Subsequent to the booster, the majority of primary-vaccination clones reappeared (roughly 97% CD4, roughly 90% CD8). Only a small proportion of the clonotypes turned up in both the CD4 and the CD8 compartments, likely arising from convergent recombination.

Universal primer sites and UMIs were introduced during 5'RACE template-switching synthesis of TCR cDNA. MiXCR, run by TCRdb on the 5' RACE reads, gives a single entry per CDR3 protein. The profile covers a few hundred thousand distinct CDR3 sequences, with 6.9% appearing a single time and approximately 0.85% taken by the ten largest. Trimming removed 3 bases at V and 7 bases at J, with 12 bases between. The germline V gene has CDR1 MDHEN and CDR2 SYDVKM. The CDR3 is 13 residues long. The TCR comes from a man aged 25 to 40 who received the YFV17D yellow fever vaccine. V usage is TRBV28 and J usage is TRBJ2-5, with D perhaps matching TRBD2 (5 bases). Material: CD4+ T cells sorted from PBMCs, obtained 15 days after the yellow fever booster vaccination. The chain's CDR3 is CASSLAGRWTQYF. CDR3 DNA: TGTGCCAGCAGTTTGGCGGGTCGGTGGACCCAGTACTTC. Combining the CDR3 with reference TRBV28 and TRBJ2-5 gives the whole variable domain DVKVTQSSRYLVKRTGEKVFLECVQDMDHENMFWYRQDPGLGLRLIYFSYDVKMKEKGDIPEGYSVSREKKERFSLILESASTNQTSMYLCASSLAGRWTQYFGPGTRLLVL.